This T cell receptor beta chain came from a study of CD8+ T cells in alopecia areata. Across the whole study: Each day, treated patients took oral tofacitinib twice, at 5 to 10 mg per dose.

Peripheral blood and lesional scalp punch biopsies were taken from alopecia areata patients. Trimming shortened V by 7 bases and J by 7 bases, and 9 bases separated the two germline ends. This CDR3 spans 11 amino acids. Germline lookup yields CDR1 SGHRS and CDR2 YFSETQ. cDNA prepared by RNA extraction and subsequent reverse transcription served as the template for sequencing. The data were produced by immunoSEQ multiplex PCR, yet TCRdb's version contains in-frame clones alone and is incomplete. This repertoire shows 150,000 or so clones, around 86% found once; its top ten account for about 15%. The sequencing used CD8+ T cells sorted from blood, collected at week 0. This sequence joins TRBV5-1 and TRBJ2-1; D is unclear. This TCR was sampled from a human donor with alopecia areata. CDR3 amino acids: CASVWGNEQFF. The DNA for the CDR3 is TGCGCCAGCGTTTGGGGAAATGAGCAGTTCTTC.